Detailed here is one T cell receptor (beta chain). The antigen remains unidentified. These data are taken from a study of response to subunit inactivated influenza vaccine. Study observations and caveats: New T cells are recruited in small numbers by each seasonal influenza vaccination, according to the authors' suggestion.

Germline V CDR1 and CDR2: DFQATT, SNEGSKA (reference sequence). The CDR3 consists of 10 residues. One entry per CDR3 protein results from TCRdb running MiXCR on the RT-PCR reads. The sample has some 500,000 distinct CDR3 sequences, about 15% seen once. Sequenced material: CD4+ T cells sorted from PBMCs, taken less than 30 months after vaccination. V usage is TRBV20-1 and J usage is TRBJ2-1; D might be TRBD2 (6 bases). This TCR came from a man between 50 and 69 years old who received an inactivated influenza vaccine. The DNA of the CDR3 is TGCAGGGCTGGAGGGAATGAGCAGTTCTTC. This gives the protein CRAGGNEQFF.